This section outlines one T cell receptor (beta chain) sequence together with its context. Its antigen remains unidentified. The PCR contained 60 Vbeta and 13 Jbeta primers. Original data processing: Among the unique TCR beta chains that a later analysis counted, about 79 million in all, about 10 million were shared. TCRdb's copy holds only in-frame clones and misses some; the assay was immunoSEQ multiplex PCR. The D gene and trimming were derived from the DNA, and the V and J assignments and clone size from that table. The table records under 200,000 clones, nearly 80% of them present only once. The data originate from a study of cytomegalovirus exposure and HLA in healthy donors. With 4 bases removed from V and 3 bases from J, the gap between germline ends came to 11 bases. The V gene's germline CDR1 is SGHNT and CDR2 YYREEE (reference sequence). The CDR3 spans 13 residues. Study-level points and caveats: Owing to their indistinguishability, certain V segments, notably TRBV6-2 and TRBV6-3, were excluded. Several of the most significant clusters appeared, in a later analysis, to be linked to common viral pathogens. CMV antigen specificity was confirmed in vitro for three CMV-associated chains.

The sample was PBMCs. This clonotype originated in a woman aged 40 to 55 in good health and CMV-seronegative. The chain carries TRBV5-4 and TRBJ2-7; D is uncertain. CDR3 residues: CASSGPGSYEQYF. In nucleotides, the CDR3 is TGTGCCAGCAGCGGGCCCGGCAGCTACGAGCAGTACTTC. The entire variable domain, with the rest obtained from reference TRBV5-4 and TRBJ2-7, is as follows: ETGVTQSPTHLIKTRGQQVTLRCSSQSGHNTVSWYQQALGQGPQFIFQYYREEENGRGNFPPRFSGLQFPNYSSELNVNALELDDSALYLCASSGPGSYEQYFGPGTRLTVT.